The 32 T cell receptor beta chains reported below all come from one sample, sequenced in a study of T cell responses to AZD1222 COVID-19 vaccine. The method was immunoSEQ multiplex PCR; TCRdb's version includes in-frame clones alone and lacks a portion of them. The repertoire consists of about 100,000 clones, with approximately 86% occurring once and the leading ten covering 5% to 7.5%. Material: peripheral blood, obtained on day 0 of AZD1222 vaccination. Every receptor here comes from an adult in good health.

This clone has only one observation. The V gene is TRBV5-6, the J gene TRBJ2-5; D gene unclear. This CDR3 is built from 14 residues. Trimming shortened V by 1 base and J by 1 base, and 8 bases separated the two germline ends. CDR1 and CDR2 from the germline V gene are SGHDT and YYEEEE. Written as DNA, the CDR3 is TGTGCCAGCAGCTTGTTAGGAAGCCAAGAGACCCAGTACTTC. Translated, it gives CASSLLGSQETQYF.

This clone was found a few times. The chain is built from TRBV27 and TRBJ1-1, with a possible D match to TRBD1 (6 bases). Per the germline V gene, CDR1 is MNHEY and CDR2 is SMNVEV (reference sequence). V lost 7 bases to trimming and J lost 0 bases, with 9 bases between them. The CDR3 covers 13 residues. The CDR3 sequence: CASKGVMNTEAFF. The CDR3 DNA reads TGTGCCAGCAAGGGGGTTATGAACACTGAAGCTTTCTTT.

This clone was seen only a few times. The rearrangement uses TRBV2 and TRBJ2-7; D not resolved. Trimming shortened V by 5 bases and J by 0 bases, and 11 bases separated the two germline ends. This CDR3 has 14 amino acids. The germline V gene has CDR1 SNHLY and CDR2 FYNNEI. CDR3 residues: CASSPRPSSYEQYF. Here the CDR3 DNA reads TGTGCCAGCAGTCCCCGGCCCAGCTCCTACGAGCAGTACTTC.

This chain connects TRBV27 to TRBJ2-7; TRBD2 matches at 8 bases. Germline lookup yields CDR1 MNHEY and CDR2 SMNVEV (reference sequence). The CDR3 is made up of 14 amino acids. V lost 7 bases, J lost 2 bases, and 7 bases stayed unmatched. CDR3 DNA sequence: TGTGCCAGCATGAGGGGACTAGGGCCCTACGAGCAGTACTTC. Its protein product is CASMRGLGPYEQYF.

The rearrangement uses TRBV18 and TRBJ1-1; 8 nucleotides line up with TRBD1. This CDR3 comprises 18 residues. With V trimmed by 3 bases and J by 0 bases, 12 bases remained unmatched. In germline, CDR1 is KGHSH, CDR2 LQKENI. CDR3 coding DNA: TGTGCCAGCTCACCCTATGCGGACAGGGCTTCTCTGAACACTGAAGCTTTCTTT. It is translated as CASSPYADRASLNTEAFF.

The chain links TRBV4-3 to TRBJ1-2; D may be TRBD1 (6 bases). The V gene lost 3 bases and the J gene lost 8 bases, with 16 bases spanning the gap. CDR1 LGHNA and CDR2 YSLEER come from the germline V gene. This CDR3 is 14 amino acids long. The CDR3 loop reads CASSQAGGRGGYTF. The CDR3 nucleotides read TGCGCCAGCAGCCAGGCGGGGGGGCGAGGAGGCTACACCTTC.

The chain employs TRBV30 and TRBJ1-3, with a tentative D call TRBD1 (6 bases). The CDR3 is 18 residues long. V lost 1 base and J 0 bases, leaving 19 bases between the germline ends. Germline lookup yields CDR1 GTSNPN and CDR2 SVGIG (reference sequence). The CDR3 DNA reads TGTGCCTGGAGTGAGGGTTGGTCGGGGGCTAGCTCTGGAAACACCATATATTTT. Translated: CAWSEGWSGASSGNTIYF.

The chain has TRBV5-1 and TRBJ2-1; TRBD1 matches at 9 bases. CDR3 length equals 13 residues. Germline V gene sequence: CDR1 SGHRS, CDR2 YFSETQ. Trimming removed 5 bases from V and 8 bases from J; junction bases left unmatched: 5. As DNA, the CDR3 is TGCGCCAGCAGTAGGGACAGGGTGGATGAGCAGTTCTTC. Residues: CASSRDRVDEQFF.

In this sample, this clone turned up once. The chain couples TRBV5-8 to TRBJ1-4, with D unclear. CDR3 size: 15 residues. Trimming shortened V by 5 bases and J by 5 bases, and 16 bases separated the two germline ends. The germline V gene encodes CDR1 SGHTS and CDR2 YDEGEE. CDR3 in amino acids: CASRHGRTPNEKLFF. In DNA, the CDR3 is TGTGCCAGCAGGCACGGGAGGACTCCCAATGAAAAACTGTTTTTT.

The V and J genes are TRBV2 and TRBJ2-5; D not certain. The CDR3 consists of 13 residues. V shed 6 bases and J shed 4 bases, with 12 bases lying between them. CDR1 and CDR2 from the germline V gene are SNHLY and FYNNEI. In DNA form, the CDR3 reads TGTGCCAGCAGCAACCAGGTAGGAGAGACCCAGTACTTC. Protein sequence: CASSNQVGETQYF.

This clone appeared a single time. The CDR3: CASSQDTGSYEQYF. Here the CDR3 DNA reads TGTGCCAGCAGCCAAGATACGGGTTCCTACGAGCAGTACTTC. V gene TRBV3-1 (or the pseudogene TRBV3-2) combines with J gene TRBJ2-7, with D unresolved. Deletions cut 0 bases from V and 1 base from J, with 7 bases between. This CDR3 spans 14 amino acids. Looked up from germline, CDR1 is LGHDT and CDR2 is YNNKEL (reference sequence).

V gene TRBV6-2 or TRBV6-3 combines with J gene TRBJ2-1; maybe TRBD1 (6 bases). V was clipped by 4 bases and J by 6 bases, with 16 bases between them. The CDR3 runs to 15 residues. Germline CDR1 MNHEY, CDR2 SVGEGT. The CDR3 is CASSSRGYGSNEQFF. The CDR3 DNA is TGTGCCAGCAGTTCCAGGGGATATGGATCCAATGAGCAGTTCTTC.

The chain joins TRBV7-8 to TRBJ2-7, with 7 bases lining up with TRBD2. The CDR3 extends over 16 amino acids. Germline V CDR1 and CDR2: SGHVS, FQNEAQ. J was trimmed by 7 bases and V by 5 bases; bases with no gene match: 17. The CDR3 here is CASSPTGLGKMGEQYF. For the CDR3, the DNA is TGTGCCAGCAGCCCTACTGGACTAGGGAAGATGGGGGAGCAGTACTTC.

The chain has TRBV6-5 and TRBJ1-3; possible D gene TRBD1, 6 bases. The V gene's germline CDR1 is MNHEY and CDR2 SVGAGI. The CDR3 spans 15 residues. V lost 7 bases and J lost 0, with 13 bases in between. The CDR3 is CASKEVTGSGNTIYF. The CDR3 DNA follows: TGTGCCAGCAAGGAAGTGACAGGCTCTGGAAACACCATATATTTT.

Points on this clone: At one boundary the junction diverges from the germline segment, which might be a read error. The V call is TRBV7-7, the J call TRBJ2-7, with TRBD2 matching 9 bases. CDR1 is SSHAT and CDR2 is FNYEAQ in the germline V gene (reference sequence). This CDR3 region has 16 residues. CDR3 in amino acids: CASSSGGLAGLSEQYF. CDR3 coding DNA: TGTGCTAGCAGCTCCGGCGGGCTAGCGGGATTATCCGAGCAGTACTTC. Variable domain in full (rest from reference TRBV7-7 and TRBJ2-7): GAGVSQSPRYKVTKRGQDVTLRCDPISSHATLYWYQQALGQGPEFLTYFNYEAQPDKSGLPSDRFSAERPEGSISTLTIQRTEQRDSAMYRCASSSGGLAGLSEQYFGPGTRLTVT.

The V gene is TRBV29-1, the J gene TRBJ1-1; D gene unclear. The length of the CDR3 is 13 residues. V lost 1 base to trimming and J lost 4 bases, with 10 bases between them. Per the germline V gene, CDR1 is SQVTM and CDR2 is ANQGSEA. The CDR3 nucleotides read TGCAGCGTTGAAGGGCAGATTGGCACTGAAGCTTTCTTT. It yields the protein CSVEGQIGTEAFF.

The CDR3 sequence is CASGLYSGFYGYTF. The CDR3 nucleotides are TGTGCTAGTGGTTTGTATTCCGGGTTCTATGGCTACACCTTC. The rearrangement links TRBV12-5 to TRBJ1-2; D not certain. The CDR3 has 14 amino acids. Trimming removed 2 bases at V and 4 bases at J, with 11 bases between. Germline CDR1 and CDR2: LGHNT and FRNRAP.

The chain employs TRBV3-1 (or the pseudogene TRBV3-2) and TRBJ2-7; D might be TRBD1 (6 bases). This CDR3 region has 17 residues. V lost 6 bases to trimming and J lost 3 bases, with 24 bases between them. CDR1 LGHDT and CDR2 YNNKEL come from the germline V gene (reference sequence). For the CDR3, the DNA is TGTGCCAGCAGTAAGTTGGGGTGGGGGACAAACAACTACGAGCAGTACTTC. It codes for CASSKLGWGTNNYEQYF.

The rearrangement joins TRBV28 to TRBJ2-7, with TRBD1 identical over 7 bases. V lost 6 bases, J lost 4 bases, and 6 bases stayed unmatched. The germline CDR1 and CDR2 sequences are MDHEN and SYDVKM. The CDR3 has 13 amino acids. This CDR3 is CASRAGGSYEQYF. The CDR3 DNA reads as TGTGCCAGCAGGGCAGGGGGATCGTACGAGCAGTACTTC.

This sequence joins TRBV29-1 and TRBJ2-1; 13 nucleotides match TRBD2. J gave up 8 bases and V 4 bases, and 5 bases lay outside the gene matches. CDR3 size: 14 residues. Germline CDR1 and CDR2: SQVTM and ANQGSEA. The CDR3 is CSVAGLAGADEQFF. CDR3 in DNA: TGCAGCGTTGCTGGACTAGCGGGAGCAGATGAGCAGTTCTTC.

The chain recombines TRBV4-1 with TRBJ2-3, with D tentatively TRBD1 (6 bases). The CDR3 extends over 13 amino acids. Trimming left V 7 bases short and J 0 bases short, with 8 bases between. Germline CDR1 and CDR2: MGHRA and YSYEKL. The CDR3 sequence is CASTQGSTDTQYF. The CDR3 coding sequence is TGCGCCAGCACACAGGGAAGCACAGATACGCAGTATTTT.

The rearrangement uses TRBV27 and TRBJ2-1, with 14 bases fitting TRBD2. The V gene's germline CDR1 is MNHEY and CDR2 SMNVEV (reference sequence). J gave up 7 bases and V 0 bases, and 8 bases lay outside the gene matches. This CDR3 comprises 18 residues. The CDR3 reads CASSLSGGTSGSRNEQFF. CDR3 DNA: TGTGCCAGCAGTTTATCGGGTGGGACTAGCGGGAGTAGGAATGAGCAGTTCTTC.

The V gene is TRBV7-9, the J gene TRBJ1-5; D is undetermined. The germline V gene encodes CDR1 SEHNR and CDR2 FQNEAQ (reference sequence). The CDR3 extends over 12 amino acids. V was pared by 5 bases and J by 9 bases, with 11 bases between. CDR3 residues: CASSAPLGPQHF. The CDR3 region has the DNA TGTGCCAGCAGCGCCCCCCTTGGGCCCCAGCATTTT.

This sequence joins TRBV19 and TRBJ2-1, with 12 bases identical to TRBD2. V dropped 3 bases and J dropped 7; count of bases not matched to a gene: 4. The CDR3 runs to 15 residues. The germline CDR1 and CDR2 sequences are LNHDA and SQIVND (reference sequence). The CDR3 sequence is CASSIATSGRNEQFF. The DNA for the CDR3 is TGTGCCAGTAGTATTGCAACTAGCGGGAGGAATGAGCAGTTCTTC.

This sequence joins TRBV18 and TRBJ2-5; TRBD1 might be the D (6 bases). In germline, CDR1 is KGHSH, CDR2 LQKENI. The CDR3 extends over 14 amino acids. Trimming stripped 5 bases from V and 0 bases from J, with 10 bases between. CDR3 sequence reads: CASSSGHNQETQYF. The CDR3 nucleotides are TGTGCCAGCTCATCGGGACACAACCAAGAGACCCAGTACTTC.

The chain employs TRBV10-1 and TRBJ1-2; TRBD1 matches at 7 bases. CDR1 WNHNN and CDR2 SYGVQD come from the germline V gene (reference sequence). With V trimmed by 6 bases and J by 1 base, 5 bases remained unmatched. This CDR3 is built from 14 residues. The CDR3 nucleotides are TGCGCCAGCAGAAGGACAGGTGATAACTATGGCTACACCTTC. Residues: CASRRTGDNYGYTF.

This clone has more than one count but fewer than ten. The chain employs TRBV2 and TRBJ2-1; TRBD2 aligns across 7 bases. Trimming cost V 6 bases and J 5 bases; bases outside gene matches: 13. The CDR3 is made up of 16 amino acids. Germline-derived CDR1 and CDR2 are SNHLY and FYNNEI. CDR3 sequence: CASRGSGLAEHNEQFF. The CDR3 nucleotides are TGTGCCAGCAGAGGAAGCGGGCTAGCGGAACACAATGAGCAGTTCTTC.

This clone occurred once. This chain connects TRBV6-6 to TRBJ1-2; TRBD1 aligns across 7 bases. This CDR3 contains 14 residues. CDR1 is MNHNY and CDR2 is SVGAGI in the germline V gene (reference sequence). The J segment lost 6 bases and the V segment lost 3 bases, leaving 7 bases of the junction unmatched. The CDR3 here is CASSYFEGADGYTF. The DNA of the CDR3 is TGTGCCAGCAGTTATTTTGAGGGGGCGGATGGCTACACCTTC.

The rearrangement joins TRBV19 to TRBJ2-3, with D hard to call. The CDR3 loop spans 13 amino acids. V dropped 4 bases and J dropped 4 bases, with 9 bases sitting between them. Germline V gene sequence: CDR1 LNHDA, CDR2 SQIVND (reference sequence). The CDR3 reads CASSRGAADTQYF. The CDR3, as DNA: TGTGCCAGTAGTAGGGGTGCCGCAGATACGCAGTATTTT.

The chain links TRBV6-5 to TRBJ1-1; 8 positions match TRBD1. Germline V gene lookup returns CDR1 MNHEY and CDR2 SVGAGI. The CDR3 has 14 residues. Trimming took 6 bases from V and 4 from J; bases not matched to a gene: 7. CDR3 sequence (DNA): TGTGCCAGCAGGCCAGGGGGCGCGCGCACTGAAGCTTTCTTT. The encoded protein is CASRPGGARTEAFF.

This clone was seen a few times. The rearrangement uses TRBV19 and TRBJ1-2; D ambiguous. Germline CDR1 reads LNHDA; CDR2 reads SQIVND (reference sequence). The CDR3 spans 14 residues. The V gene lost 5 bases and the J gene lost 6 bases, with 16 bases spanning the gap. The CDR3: CASSDRPLEDGYTF. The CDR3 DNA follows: TGTGCCAGTAGTGACCGACCTCTAGAGGATGGCTACACCTTC.

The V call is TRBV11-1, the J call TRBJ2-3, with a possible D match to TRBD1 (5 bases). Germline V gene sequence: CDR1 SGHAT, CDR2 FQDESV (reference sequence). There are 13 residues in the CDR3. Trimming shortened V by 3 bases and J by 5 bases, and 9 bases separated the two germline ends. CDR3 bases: TGTGCCAGCAGCTTTCAGGGTTTAGATACGCAGTATTTT. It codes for CASSFQGLDTQYF. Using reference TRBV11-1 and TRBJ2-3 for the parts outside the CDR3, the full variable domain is EAEVAQSPRYKITEKSQAVAFWCDPISGHATLYWYRQILGQGPELLVQFQDESVVDDSQLPKDRFSAERLKGVDSTLKIQPAELGDSAMYLCASSFQGLDTQYFGPGTRLTVL.